This T cell receptor (beta chain) was profiled in a study of T cells in Graves' hyperthyroidism and ophthalmopathy. Whole-study results and caveats: Ophthalmopathy and stable hyperthyroidism were told apart by a 13 V-J model.

The PBMCs studied were ones that came from around 10 ml fresh peripheral blood. TCR beta CDR3 sequences were amplified from RNA transcripts. RT-PCR in the first round (using the HTBI primer set) targeted the TCR CDR3. TCRdb reprocessed the multiplex PCR reads with MiXCR, giving one entry per CDR3 protein. Of around 500,000 distinct CDR3 sequences listed, 14% are singletons. V was pared by 4 bases and J by 0 bases, with 7 bases between. CDR3 size: 13 residues. Germline assignment: CDR1 SEHNR and CDR2 FQNEAQ (reference sequence). This clonotype was observed many times. The antigen is not known. The sequenced material came from blood. The receptor was derived from a woman between 40 and 55 years old with Graves' hyperthyroidism. The chain uses TRBV7-9 and TRBJ2-7; weak D call: TRBD2 (5 bases). CDR3 nucleotide sequence: TGTGCCAGCAGCTCACGGGGCTCCTACGAGCAGTACTTC. Protein: CASSSRGSYEQYF.